Sequencing of this TCR delta chain was carried out in a study of Vδ1+ human thymocytes. Whole-study findings and limits: Despite high sort purity, about a fifth of thymic T cell receptor delta sequences were Vdelta2. Highly polyclonal TRG and TRD repertoires with Gaussian CDR3 length distributions appeared in thymus.

Extracted RNA was reverse transcribed into cDNA. Multiplex PCR used pooled V-gene forward primers and a constant-region reverse primer to amplify CDR3s. TCRdb reanalyzed the multiplex PCR reads using CATT. The sample contains fewer than 25,000 delta-chain clones, approximately 8.8% of which appear only once. The V segment lost 10 bases and the J segment 1 base; nucleotides outside the gene matches: 18. Germline lookup yields CDR1 TSWWSYY and CDR2 QGS. This CDR3 contains 19 residues. This clone was found a few times. Its matching antigen is unknown. Thymocytes were sorted as CD3+ TCRVdelta1+ TCRVdelta2- after alphabeta T cell depletion. Between roughly 98% and 99.6% of sorted thymocytes were Vdelta1+.

The clonotype comes from a child under two years old who had congenital heart surgery. The V gene is TRDV1, the J gene TRDJ1, with 13 bases lining up with TRDD3. The source material was Vdelta1+ gamma-delta thymocytes from the thymus. The subset here: FACS-sorted CD3+ TCRalphabeta- TCRVdelta1+ TCRVdelta2- thymocytes. CDR3 protein: CAPMLRRTGGYVGTDKLIF. The DNA of the CDR3 is TGTGCTCCTATGCTACGACGTACTGGGGGATACGTGGGCACCGATAAACTCATCTTT.